Listed here are 22 T cell receptor beta chains from one sample, sequenced in a study of T cell repertoires in cytomegalovirus infection. For these TCRs, the target antigens are not known. TCRdb used MiXCR to reprocess the reads, holding one entry per CDR3 protein. The data contain 45,000 to 65,000 distinct CDR3 sequences, around 19% of them seen just once; the ten biggest clones take up 80%. The sequencing here drew on CD8+ T cells from cultured PBMCs, taken from culture after CMV antigen stimulation. These receptors were obtained from a human donor in good health (CMV status not recorded). Some clones in this sample may be carry-over from other donors' samples.

V usage is TRBV6-2 or TRBV6-3 and J usage is TRBJ2-1, with 7 bases fitting TRBD1. Germline lookup yields CDR1 MNHEY and CDR2 SVGEGT. The CDR3 extends over 15 amino acids. Trimming removed 7 bases from V and 2 bases from J; junction bases left unmatched: 8. CDR3 protein: CASTHDRDPYNEQFF. Written as DNA, the CDR3 is TGTGCCAGCACCCACGACAGGGACCCCTACAATGAGCAGTTCTTC.

The chain links TRBV7-2 to TRBJ1-1; 8 positions agree with TRBD1. CDR3 length: 15 residues. With V trimmed by 4 bases and J by 0 bases, 4 bases remained unmatched. The V gene's germline CDR1 is SGHTA and CDR2 FQGNSA. The chain's CDR3 is CASSSRQGMNTEAFF. The CDR3 DNA reads as TGTGCCAGCAGCTCCCGACAGGGGATGAACACTGAAGCTTTCTTT.

The chain combines TRBV2 with TRBJ1-1, with 7 positions matching TRBD1. Trimming at V came to 5 bases and at J to 1 base, leaving 4 bases not matched to a gene. CDR3 length equals 14 residues. Germline values: CDR1 SNHLY, CDR2 FYNNEI. CDR3 amino acids: CASSQGGTNTEAFF. CDR3 coding DNA: TGTGCCAGCAGTCAAGGGGGCACGAACACTGAAGCTTTCTTT.

This clonotype was picked up many times. This chain joins TRBV7-2 and TRBJ1-1; D remains unclear. Trimming removed 3 bases at V and 6 bases at J, with 5 bases between. There are 11 residues in the CDR3. CDR1 and CDR2 from the germline V gene are SGHTA and FQGNSA. The CDR3 loop is CASSFAPEAFF. The CDR3 DNA reads TGTGCCAGCAGCTTCGCGCCTGAAGCTTTCTTT.

This clonotype turned up a few times. This rearrangement joins TRBV7-6 to TRBJ2-7; 7 bases align to TRBD2. With V trimmed by 0 bases and J by 11 bases, 4 bases remained unmatched. The CDR3 length is 12 residues. The germline CDR1 and CDR2 sequences are SGHVS and FNYEAQ. CDR3 amino acids: CASSLAREDEYF. CDR3 nucleotide sequence: TGTGCCAGCAGCTTAGCTCGGGAGGATGAGTACTTC.

This clonotype was picked up a small number of times. This rearrangement joins TRBV7-2 to TRBJ2-2; D might be TRBD2 (5 bases). Looked up from germline, CDR1 is SGHTA and CDR2 is FQGNSA. The CDR3 sequence is 16 residues long. Deletions cut 7 bases from V and 6 bases from J, with 21 bases between. The CDR3 is CASTTRGVPEAGELFF. The CDR3 DNA reads as TGTGCCAGCACCACTCGGGGAGTCCCGGAGGCCGGGGAGCTGTTTTTT.

This chain uses TRBV27 with TRBJ2-1; D unclear. Trimming shortened V by 7 bases and J by 9 bases, and 10 bases separated the two germline ends. This CDR3 is built from 11 residues. Germline V gene sequence: CDR1 MNHEY, CDR2 SMNVEV (reference sequence). CDR3 DNA: TGTGCCAGCATTCTGGCTGGTGAGCAGTTCTTC. This translates into CASILAGEQFF.

The table lists this clonotype with a few counts. The CDR3 loop reads CASSYRETQYF. Written as DNA, the CDR3 is TGTGCCAGCAGTTACAGGGAGACCCAGTACTTC. This rearrangement joins TRBV6-2 or TRBV6-3 to TRBJ2-5, with no clear D. CDR3 length equals 11 residues. CDR1 is MNHEY, CDR2 SVGEGT, per germline. V shed 2 bases and J shed 5 bases, with 3 bases lying between them.

J is TRBJ1-4 and V is TRBV18, with no clear D. V was clipped by 4 bases and J by 0 bases, with 24 bases between them. The germline gives CDR1 KGHSH, CDR2 LQKENI. The CDR3 covers 20 residues. The CDR3 DNA reads as TGTGCCAGCTCACTTTTCGGGCCATTGGCTATTCCATCAACTAATGAAAAACTGTTTTTT. Protein product: CASSLFGPLAIPSTNEKLFF.

This chain uses TRBV4-3 with TRBJ2-7; D may be TRBD1 (6 bases). The ends were cut back, 0 bases at V and 6 bases at J, with 12 bases in the middle. CDR1 and CDR2 from the germline V gene are LGHNA and YSLEER. The CDR3 length is 14 residues. The chain's CDR3 is CASSQDRGTSEQYF. The CDR3 nucleotides are TGCGCCAGCAGCCAAGATAGGGGGACGTCCGAGCAGTACTTC.

This chain uses TRBV6-1 with TRBJ1-1; no clear D gene. Trimming took 2 bases from V and 5 from J, leaving 15 bases between them. This CDR3 is 15 amino acids long. Germline loops: CDR1 MNHNS, CDR2 SASEGT. In DNA, the CDR3 is TGTGCCAGCAGTGAAATGCCCAATCGGGTGACTGAAGCTTTCTTT. Translated: CASSEMPNRVTEAFF.

This clonotype has more than one count but fewer than ten. J is TRBJ1-3 and V is TRBV12-3 or TRBV12-4; D gene uncertain. CDR3 size: 16 residues. Trimming removed 1 base at V and 0 bases at J, with 10 bases between. The CDR3 region has the DNA TGTGCCAGCAGTTTAGAAGGAAGCCGCTCTGGAAACACCATATATTTT. Protein sequence: CASSLEGSRSGNTIYF.

The sample holds a few counts of this clonotype. The genes are TRBV7-9 and TRBJ2-1; D is unresolved. The V gene's germline CDR1 is SEHNR and CDR2 FQNEAQ (reference sequence). V lost 5 bases, J lost 5 bases, and 7 bases lay in between. The CDR3 covers 12 residues. In DNA form, the CDR3 reads TGTGCCAGCAGCCCTAAGCACAATGAGCAGTTCTTC. Residues: CASSPKHNEQFF.

V is TRBV29-1 and J is TRBJ1-2; D possibly corresponds to TRBD1 (6 bases). V was trimmed by 0 bases and J by 4 bases, leaving 9 bases between them. This CDR3 spans 13 amino acids. The germline gives CDR1 SQVTM, CDR2 ANQGSEA. The CDR3 region has the DNA TGCAGCGTTGAAGAACAGGGTCGCTATGGCTACACCTTC. Amino acid sequence: CSVEEQGRYGYTF.

This chain connects TRBV19 to TRBJ2-1; 15 positions agree with TRBD2. Germline CDR1 reads LNHDA; CDR2 reads SQIVND (reference sequence). Germline trimming cut 5 bases from V and 10 bases from J; bases unmatched to any gene: 3. The CDR3 sequence is 14 residues long. CDR3 bases: TGTGCCAGTAGTTGGGGACTAGCGGGGGGCGAGCAGTTCTTC. This encodes CASSWGLAGGEQFF.

The chain joins TRBV2 to TRBJ2-7; D gene unclear. The CDR3 loop spans 16 amino acids. Trimming removed 7 bases at V and 5 bases at J, with 24 bases between. Germline-derived CDR1 and CDR2 are SNHLY and FYNNEI. The CDR3 loop is CASILLIQPLWDEQYF. In DNA form, the CDR3 reads TGTGCCAGCATTCTTCTGATCCAGCCTTTATGGGACGAGCAGTACTTC.

This clonotype occurred many times. This sequence joins TRBV11-2 and TRBJ2-1; D is undetermined. V gave up 0 bases and J gave up 0 bases, with 9 bases separating them. The CDR3 consists of 16 residues. CDR1 is SGHAT and CDR2 is FQNNGV in the germline V gene. The CDR3, as DNA: TGTGCCAGCAGCTTAGATCCACTAAGCTCCTACAATGAGCAGTTCTTC. As protein: CASSLDPLSSYNEQFF. Based on the CDR3 plus reference TRBV11-2 and TRBJ2-1, the full variable domain is EAGVAQSPRYKIIEKRQSVAFWCNPISGHATLYWYQQILGQGPKLLIQFQNNGVVDDSQLPKDRFSAERLKGVDSTLKIQPAKLEDSAVYLCASSLDPLSSYNEQFFGPGTRLTVL.

The chain is built from TRBV5-3 and TRBJ2-7; D could derive from TRBD1 or TRBD2 (5 bases each). TRBV5-3 is labeled an ORF, and its function is uncertain. With 8 bases removed from V and 3 bases from J, the gap between germline ends came to 12 bases. This CDR3 is built from 12 residues. The CDR3 DNA is TGTGCCAGCGATGCAGGGAGCTACGAGCAGTACTTC. Its translation is CASDAGSYEQYF.

J is TRBJ1-6 and V is TRBV5-1; no clear D. V shed 1 base and J shed 8 bases, with 13 bases lying between them. The CDR3 spans 15 residues. The V gene's germline CDR1 is SGHRS and CDR2 YFSETQ. The CDR3 is CASSLNLGPDSPLHF. In nucleotides, the CDR3 is TGCGCCAGCAGCTTGAACCTTGGACCCGATTCACCCCTCCACTTT.

The rearrangement uses TRBV7-9 and TRBJ1-2; D may be TRBD1 (5 bases). Trimming left V 1 base short and J 4 bases short, with 10 bases between. Germline V CDR1 and CDR2: SEHNR, FQNEAQ (reference sequence). The CDR3 extends over 14 amino acids. The CDR3 DNA reads TGTGCCAGCAGCTTAGAGGGGACGGTCTATGGCTACACCTTC. Amino acid sequence: CASSLEGTVYGYTF.

This clonotype has just a few counts. The chain recombines TRBV6-6 with TRBJ1-2; unclear D gene. The CDR3 length is 14 residues. Trimming removed 2 bases from V and 3 bases from J, with 10 bases in between. CDR1 is MNHNY and CDR2 is SVGAGI in the germline V gene (reference sequence). The CDR3 coding sequence is TGTGCCAGCAGTTACGAAGGCCGGGACTATGGCTACACCTTC. Its protein product is CASSYEGRDYGYTF.

J is TRBJ1-1 and V is TRBV28; D not resolved. This CDR3 is 12 amino acids long. V lost 3 bases, J lost 6 bases, and 8 bases lay in between. The germline gives CDR1 MDHEN, CDR2 SYDVKM. The CDR3 spells CASSFRDPEAFF. The CDR3 nucleotides read TGTGCCAGCAGTTTTCGGGATCCTGAAGCTTTCTTT.